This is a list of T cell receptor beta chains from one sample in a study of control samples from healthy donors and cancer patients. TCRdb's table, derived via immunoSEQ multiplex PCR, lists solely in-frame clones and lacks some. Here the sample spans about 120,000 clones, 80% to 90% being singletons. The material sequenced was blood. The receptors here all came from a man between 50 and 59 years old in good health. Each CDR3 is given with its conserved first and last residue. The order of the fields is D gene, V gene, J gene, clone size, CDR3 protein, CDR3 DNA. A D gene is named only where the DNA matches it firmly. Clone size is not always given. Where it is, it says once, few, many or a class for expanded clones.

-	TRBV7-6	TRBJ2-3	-	CASSFEGGGTDTQYF	TGTGCCAGCAGCTTCGAGGGGGGGGGCACAGATACGCAGTATTTT
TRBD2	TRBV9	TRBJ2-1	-	CASSVGSGGTYNEQFF	TGTGCCAGCAGCGTAGGCAGCGGGGGTACCTACAATGAGCAGTTCTTC
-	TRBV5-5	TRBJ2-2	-	CASSQSINTGELFF	TGTGCCAGCAGCCAATCAATAAACACCGGGGAGCTGTTTTTT
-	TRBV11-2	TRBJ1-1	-	CASSLGTLNTEAFF	TGTGCCAGCAGCTTAGGGACCTTGAACACTGAAGCTTTCTTT
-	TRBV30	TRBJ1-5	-	CAWSGGSNQPQHF	TGTGCCTGGAGTGGTGGGAGCAATCAGCCCCAGCATTTT
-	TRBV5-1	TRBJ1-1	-	CASSLGRGGEAFF	TGCGCCAGCAGCTTGGGCAGAGGGGGTGAAGCTTTCTTT
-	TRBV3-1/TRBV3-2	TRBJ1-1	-	CASSQDPGNTEAFF	TGTGCCAGCAGCCAAGATCCCGGGAACACTGAAGCTTTCTTT
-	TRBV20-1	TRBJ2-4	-	CSASGLAKNIQYF	TGCAGTGCTAGTGGGCTAGCCAAAAACATTCAGTACTTC
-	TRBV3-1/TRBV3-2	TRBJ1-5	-	CASSPRTVGQPQHF	TGTGCCAGCAGCCCAAGGACAGTGGGACAGCCCCAGCATTTT
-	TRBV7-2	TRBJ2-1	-	CASSSQWGIGKNEQFF	TGTGCCAGCAGCTCGCAGTGGGGAATTGGGAAAAATGAGCAGTTCTTC
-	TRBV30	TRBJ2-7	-	CAFQGLRTTEQYF	TGTGCCTTTCAAGGACTCCGGACGACCGAGCAGTACTTC
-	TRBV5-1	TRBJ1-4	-	CASSPPAAEGKLFF	TGCGCCAGCAGCCCGCCCGCGGCAGAAGGAAAACTGTTTTTT
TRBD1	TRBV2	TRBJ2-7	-	CATDRGSSYEQYF	TGTGCCACCGACAGGGGGTCTTCCTACGAGCAGTACTTC
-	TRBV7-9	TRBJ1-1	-	CASSRDSNTEAFF	TGTGCCAGCAGTCGCGACTCGAACACTGAAGCTTTCTTT
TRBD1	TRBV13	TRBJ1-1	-	CASSSPQGENTEAFF	TGTGCCAGCAGCTCTCCACAGGGGGAGAACACTGAAGCTTTCTTT
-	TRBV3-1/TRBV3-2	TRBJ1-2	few	CASEGGDINYGYTF	TGTGCCAGTGAGGGAGGGGACATCAACTATGGCTACACCTTC
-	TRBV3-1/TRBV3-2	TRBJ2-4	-	CASSQVSAIQYF	TGTGCCAGCAGCCAAGTTTCCGCTATTCAGTACTTC
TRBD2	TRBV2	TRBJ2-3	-	CASSVAGGSTDTQYF	TGTGCCAGCAGCGTAGCGGGGGGGAGCACAGATACGCAGTATTTT
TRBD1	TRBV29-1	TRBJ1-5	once	CSVTSDREDQPQHF	TGCAGCGTCACTTCAGACAGGGAGGATCAGCCCCAGCATTTT
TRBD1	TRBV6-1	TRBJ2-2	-	CASSERDRYTGELFF	TGTGCCAGCAGTGAAAGGGACAGATACACCGGGGAGCTGTTTTTT
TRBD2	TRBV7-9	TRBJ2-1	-	CASTIAGDNEQFF	TGTGCCAGCACCATAGCGGGGGACAATGAGCAGTTCTTC
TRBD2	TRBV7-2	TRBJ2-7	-	CASSLGLAGSEQYF	TGTGCCAGCAGCCTGGGACTAGCGGGGAGCGAGCAGTACTTC
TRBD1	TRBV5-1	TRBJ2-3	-	CASSSDRGLSTDTQYF	TGCGCCAGCAGCTCCGACAGGGGGCTGAGTACAGATACGCAGTATTTT
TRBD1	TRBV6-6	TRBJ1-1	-	CASSGTGRTEAFF	TGTGCCAGCAGCGGGACAGGGAGGACTGAAGCTTTCTTT
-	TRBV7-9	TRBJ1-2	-	CAVRYVAGRDYGYTF	TGTGCCGTTCGCTATGTAGCAGGGAGAGACTATGGCTACACCTTC
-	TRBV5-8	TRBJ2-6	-	CASSLVGGRKRLSGANVLTF	TGTGCCAGCAGCTTGGTGGGGGGGCGTAAAAGACTCTCTGGGGCCAACGTCCTGACTTTC
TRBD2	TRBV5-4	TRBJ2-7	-	CASSYGTSGSSVYEQYF	TGTGCCAGCAGCTACGGGACTAGCGGGTCGAGCGTTTACGAGCAGTACTTC
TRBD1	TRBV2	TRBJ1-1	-	CASTLQGTNTEAFF	TGTGCCAGCACACTACAGGGGACGAACACTGAAGCTTTCTTT
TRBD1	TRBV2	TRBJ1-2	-	CASSDQGDYGYTF	TGTGCCAGCAGTGATCAGGGGGACTATGGCTACACCTTC
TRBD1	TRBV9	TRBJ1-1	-	CASSETGDHPNTEAFF	TGTGCCAGCAGCGAAACAGGGGATCACCCGAACACTGAAGCTTTCTTT
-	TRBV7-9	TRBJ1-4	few	CASSFTSNEKLFF	TGTGCCAGCAGCTTTACAAGTAATGAAAAACTGTTTTTT
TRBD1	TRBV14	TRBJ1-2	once	CASSQRGLGYTF	TGTGCCAGCAGCCAAAGGGGGCTCGGCTACACCTTC
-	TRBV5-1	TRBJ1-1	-	CASSWGSYVNTEAFF	TGCGCCAGCAGCTGGGGCAGTTACGTGAACACTGAAGCTTTCTTT
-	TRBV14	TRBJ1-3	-	CASSQGAGNTIYF	TGTGCCAGCAGCCAAGGAGCGGGAAACACCATATATTTT
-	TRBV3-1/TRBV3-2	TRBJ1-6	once	CASSLTGSGNSPLHF	TGTGCCAGCAGCCTCACAGGGTCGGGTAATTCACCCCTCCACTTT
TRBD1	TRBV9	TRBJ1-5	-	CASSPGGAGNQPQHF	TGTGCCAGCAGCCCAGGGGGGGCGGGCAATCAGCCCCAGCATTTT
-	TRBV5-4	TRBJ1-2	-	CASSLEGRVNYGYTF	TGTGCCAGCAGCTTGGAGGGACGGGTTAACTATGGCTACACCTTC
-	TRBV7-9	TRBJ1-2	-	CASSLGQAARLGYTF	TGTGCCAGCAGCTTAGGGCAGGCAGCTCGCCTTGGCTACACCTTC
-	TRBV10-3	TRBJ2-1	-	CAISERAGDNEQFF	TGTGCCATCAGTGAACGGGCCGGGGATAATGAGCAGTTCTTC
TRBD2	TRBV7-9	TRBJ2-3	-	CASSRSTSGDTDTQYF	TGTGCCAGCAGCCGTTCTACTAGCGGGGACACAGATACGCAGTATTTT
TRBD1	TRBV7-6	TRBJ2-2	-	CASSRGQGGTGELFF	TGTGCCAGCAGCAGAGGACAGGGGGGAACCGGGGAGCTGTTTTTT
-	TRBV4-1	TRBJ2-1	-	CASSQLNNEQFF	TGCGCCAGCAGCCAACTCAACAATGAGCAGTTCTTC
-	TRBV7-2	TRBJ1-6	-	CASSLTSRNNSPLHF	TGTGCCAGCAGCTTGACAAGCCGGAATAATTCACCCCTCCACTTT
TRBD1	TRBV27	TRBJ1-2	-	CASSFGQGAYGYTF	TGTGCCAGCAGTTTCGGACAGGGCGCGTATGGCTACACCTTC
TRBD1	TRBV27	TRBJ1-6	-	CASSLGSGQGVSPLHF	TGTGCCAGCAGTTTAGGTTCGGGACAGGGAGTTTCACCCCTCCACTTT
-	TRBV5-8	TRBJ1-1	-	CASSLSGGTEAFF	TGTGCCAGCAGCTTGTCGGGGGGCACTGAAGCTTTCTTT
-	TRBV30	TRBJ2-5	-	CAWGPVSPGETQYF	TGTGCCTGGGGTCCTGTCTCCCCCGGGGAGACCCAGTACTTC
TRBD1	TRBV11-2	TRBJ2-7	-	CASSLGQGATYEQYF	TGTGCCAGCAGCTTAGGTCAGGGGGCAACCTACGAGCAGTACTTC
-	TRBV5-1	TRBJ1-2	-	CASSWGSQGGNYGYTF	TGCGCCAGCAGCTGGGGATCGCAGGGTGGGAACTATGGCTACACCTTC
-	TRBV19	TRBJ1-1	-	CASTHDTREAFF	TGTGCCAGTACCCATGACACCCGTGAAGCTTTCTTT
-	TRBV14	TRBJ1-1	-	CASSQDFGNTEAFF	TGTGCCAGCAGCCAAGACTTCGGAAACACTGAAGCTTTCTTT
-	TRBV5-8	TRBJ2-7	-	CASSWAPSAYEQYF	TGTGCCAGCAGCTGGGCGCCGAGTGCCTACGAGCAGTACTTC
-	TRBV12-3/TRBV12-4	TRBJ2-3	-	CASSFDSLRSGYF	TGTGCCAGCAGTTTTGACAGCTTGCGGTCTGGGTATTTT
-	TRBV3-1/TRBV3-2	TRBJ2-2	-	CASSQESGVRIGELFF	TGTGCCAGCAGCCAAGAGTCCGGGGTCCGCATCGGGGAGCTGTTTTTT
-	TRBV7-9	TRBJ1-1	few	CASSSSTGGHTEAFF	TGTGCCAGCAGCTCCTCCACCGGGGGGCACACTGAAGCTTTCTTT
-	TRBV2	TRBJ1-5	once	CASSEWAVYSNQPQHF	TGTGCCAGCAGTGAATGGGCAGTATATAGCAATCAGCCCCAGCATTTT
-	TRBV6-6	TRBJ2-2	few	CASSYGRTGELFF	TGTGCCAGCAGTTACGGCAGGACCGGGGAGCTGTTTTTT
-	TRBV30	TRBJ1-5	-	CAWSIDNLNQPQHF	TGTGCCTGGAGTATAGATAATCTAAATCAGCCCCAGCATTTT